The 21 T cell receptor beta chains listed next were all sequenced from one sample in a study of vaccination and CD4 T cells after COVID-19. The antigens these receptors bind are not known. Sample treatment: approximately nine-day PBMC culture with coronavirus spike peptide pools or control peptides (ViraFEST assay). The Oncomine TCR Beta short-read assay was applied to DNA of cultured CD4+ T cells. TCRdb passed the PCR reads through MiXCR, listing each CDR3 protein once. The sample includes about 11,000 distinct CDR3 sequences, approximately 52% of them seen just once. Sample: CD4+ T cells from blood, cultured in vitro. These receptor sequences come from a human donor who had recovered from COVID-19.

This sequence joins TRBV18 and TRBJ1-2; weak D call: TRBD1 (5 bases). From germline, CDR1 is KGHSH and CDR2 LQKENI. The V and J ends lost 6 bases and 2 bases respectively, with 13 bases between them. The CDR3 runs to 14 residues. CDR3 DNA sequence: TGTGCCAGCTCGTCAACACAGGAGAACTATGGCTACACCTTC. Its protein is CASSSTQENYGYTF. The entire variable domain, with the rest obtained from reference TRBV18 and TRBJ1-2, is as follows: NAGVMQNPRHLVRRRGQEARLRCSPMKGHSHVYWYRQLPEEGLKFMVYLQKENIIDESGMPKERFSAEFPKEGPSILRIQQVVRGDSAAYFCASSSTQENYGYTFGSGTRLTVV.

The CDR3 bases are TGTGCCAGTAGTACACCGGGACAGCTATCACCCCTCCACTTT. It is translated as CASSTPGQLSPLHF. The chain uses TRBV19 and TRBJ1-6; TRBD1 aligns across 7 bases. Germline V gene data show CDR1 as LNHDA and CDR2 as SQIVND (reference sequence). The trim removed 4 bases at V and 10 bases at J, leaving 7 bases unmatched. This CDR3 has 14 residues.

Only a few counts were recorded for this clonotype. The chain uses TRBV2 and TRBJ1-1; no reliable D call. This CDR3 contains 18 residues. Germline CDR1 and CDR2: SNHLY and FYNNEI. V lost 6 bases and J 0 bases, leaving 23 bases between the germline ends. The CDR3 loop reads CASRNPGRREGMNTEAFF. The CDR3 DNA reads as TGTGCCAGCAGAAACCCTGGACGTCGGGAGGGCATGAACACTGAAGCTTTCTTT.

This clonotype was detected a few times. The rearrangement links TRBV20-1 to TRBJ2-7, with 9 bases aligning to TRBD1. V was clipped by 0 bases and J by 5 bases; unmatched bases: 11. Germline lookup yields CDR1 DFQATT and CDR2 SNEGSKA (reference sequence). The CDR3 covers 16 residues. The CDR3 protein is CSAREGRPGQGDEQYF. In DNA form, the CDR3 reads TGCAGTGCTAGAGAGGGGAGGCCGGGACAGGGCGACGAGCAGTACTTC.

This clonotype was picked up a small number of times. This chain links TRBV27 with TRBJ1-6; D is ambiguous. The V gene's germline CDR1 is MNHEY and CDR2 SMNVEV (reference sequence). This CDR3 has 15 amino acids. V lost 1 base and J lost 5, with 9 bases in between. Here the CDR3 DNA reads TGTGCCAGCAGTTTATTGCGAGAGAATAATTCACCCCTCCACTTT. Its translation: CASSLLRENNSPLHF.

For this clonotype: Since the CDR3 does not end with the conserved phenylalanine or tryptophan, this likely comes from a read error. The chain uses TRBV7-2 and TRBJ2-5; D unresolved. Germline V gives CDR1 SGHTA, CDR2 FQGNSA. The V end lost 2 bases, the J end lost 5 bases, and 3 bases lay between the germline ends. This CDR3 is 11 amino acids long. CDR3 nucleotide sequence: TGTGCCAGCAGCTTATTGGAGACCCAGTACTTA. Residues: CASSLLETQYL.

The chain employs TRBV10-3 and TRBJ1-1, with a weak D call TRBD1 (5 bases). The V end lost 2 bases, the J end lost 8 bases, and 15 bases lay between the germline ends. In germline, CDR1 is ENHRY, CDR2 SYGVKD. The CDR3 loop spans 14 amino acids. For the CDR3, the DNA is TGTGCCATCAGTGAGGCGACAGTCGGCTTAGAAGCTTTCTTT. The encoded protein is CAISEATVGLEAFF.

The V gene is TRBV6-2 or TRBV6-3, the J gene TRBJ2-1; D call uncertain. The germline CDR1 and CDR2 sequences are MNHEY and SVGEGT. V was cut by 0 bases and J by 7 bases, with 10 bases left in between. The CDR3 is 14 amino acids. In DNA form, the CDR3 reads TGTGCCAGCAGTTACTCGATGCCGCGGAATGAGCAGTTCTTC. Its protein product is CASSYSMPRNEQFF.

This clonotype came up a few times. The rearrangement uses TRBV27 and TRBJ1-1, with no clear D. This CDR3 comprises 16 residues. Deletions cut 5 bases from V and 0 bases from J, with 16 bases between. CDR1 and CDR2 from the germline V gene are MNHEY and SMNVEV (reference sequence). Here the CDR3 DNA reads TGTGCCAGCAGTACATATGCTATCAGGATGAACACTGAAGCTTTCTTT. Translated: CASSTYAIRMNTEAFF.

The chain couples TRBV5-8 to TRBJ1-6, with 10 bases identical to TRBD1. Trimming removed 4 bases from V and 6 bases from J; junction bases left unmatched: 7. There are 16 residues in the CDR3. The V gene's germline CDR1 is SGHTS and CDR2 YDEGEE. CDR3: CASSLSRDRGNSPLHF. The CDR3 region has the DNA TGTGCCAGCAGCCTCTCCCGGGACAGGGGTAATTCACCCCTCCACTTT.

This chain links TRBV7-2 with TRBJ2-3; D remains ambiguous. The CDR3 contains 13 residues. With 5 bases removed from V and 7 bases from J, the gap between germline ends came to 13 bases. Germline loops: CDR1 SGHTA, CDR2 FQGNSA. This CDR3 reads CASSTPLLNTQYF. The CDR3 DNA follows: TGTGCCAGCAGCACCCCCCTTTTGAATACGCAGTATTTT.

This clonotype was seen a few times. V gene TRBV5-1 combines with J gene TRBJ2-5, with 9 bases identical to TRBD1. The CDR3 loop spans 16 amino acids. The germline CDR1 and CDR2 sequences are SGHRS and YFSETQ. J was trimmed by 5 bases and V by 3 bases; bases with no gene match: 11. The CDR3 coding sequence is TGCGCCAGCAGCTGGGGGACAGGGCGAGTTGGGGAGACCCAGTACTTC. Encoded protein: CASSWGTGRVGETQYF.

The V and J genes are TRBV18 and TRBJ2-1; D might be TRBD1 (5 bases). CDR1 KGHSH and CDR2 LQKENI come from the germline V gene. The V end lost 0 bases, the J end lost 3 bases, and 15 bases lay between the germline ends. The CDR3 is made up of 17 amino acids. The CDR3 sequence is CASSPPLGAQDYNEQFF. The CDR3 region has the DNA TGTGCCAGCTCACCACCGTTAGGGGCGCAGGACTACAATGAGCAGTTCTTC.

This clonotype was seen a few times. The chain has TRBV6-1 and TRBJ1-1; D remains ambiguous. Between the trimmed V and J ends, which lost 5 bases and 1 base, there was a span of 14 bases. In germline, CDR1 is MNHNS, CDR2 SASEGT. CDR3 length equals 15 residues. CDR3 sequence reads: CASSPVRVGNTEAFF. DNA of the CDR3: TGTGCCAGCAGTCCGGTTCGGGTCGGGAACACTGAAGCTTTCTTT.

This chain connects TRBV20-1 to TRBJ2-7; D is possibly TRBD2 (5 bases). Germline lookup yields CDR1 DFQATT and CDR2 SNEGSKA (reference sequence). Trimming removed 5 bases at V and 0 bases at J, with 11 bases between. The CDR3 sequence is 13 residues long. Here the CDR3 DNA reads TGCAGTGCTCCTAGAGACTACTCCTACGAGCAGTACTTC. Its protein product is CSAPRDYSYEQYF.

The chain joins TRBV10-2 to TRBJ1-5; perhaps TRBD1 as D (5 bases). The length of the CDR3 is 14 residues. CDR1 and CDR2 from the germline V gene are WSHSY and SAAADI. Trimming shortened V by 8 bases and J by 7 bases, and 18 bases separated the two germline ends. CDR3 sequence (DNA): TGCGCCAGCCGTATCGGGGGAGGAAGGCAGCCCCAGCATTTT. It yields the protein CASRIGGGRQPQHF.

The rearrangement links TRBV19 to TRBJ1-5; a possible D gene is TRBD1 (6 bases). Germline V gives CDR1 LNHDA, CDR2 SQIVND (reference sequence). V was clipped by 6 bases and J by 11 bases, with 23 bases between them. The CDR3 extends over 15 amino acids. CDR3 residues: CASSTSGLGEGAQHF. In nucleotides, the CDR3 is TGTGCCAGTAGCACATCCGGACTCGGTGAGGGGGCCCAGCATTTT.

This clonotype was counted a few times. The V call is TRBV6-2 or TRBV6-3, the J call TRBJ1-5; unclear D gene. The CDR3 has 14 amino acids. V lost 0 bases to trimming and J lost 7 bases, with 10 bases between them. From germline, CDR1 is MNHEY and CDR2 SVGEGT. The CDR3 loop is CASSYSTRRQPQHF. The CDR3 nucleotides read TGTGCCAGCAGTTACTCGACTAGAAGGCAGCCCCAGCATTTT.

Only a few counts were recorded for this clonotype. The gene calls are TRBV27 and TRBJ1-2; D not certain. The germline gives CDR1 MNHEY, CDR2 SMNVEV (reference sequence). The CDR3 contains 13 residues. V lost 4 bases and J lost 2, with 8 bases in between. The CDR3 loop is CASSSSVNYGYTF. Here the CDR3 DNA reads TGTGCCAGCAGTTCTAGTGTGAACTATGGCTACACCTTC.

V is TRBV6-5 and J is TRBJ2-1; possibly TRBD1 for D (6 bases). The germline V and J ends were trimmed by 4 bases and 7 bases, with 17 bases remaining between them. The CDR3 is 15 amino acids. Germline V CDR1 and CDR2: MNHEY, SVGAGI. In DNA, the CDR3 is TGTGCCAGCAGTTCGCAGGGGTCCGTTCTGAATGAGCAGTTCTTC. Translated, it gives CASSSQGSVLNEQFF.

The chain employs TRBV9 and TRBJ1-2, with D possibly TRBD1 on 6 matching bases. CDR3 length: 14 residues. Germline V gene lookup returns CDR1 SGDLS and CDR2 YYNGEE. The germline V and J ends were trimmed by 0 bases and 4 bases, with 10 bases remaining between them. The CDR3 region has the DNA TGTGCCAGCAGCGTAGATGGAGGGGGCTATGGCTACACCTTC. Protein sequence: CASSVDGGGYGYTF.